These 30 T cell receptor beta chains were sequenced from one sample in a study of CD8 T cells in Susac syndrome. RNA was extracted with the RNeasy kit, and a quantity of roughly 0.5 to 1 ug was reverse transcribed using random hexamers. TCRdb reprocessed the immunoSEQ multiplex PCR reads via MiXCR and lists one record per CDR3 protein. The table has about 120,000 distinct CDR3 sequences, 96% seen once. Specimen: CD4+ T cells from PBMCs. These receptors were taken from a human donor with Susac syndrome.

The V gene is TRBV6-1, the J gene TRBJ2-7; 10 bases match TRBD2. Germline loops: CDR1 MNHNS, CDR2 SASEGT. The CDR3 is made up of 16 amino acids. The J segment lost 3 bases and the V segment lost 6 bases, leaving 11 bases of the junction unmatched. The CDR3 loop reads CASSQTVLAGFYEQYF. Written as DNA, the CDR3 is TGTGCCAGCAGCCAAACGGTACTAGCGGGGTTCTACGAGCAGTACTTC.

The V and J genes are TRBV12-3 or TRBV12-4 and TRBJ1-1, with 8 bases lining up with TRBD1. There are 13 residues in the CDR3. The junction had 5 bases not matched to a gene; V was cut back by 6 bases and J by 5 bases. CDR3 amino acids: CASRSDRETEAFF. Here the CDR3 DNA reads TGTGCCAGCAGGTCGGACAGGGAAACTGAAGCTTTCTTT.

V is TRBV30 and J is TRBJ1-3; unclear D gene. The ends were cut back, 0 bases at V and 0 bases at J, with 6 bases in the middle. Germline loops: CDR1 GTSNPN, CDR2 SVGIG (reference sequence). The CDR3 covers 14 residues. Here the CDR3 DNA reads TGTGCCTGGAGTGTACGACACTCTGGAAACACCATATATTTT. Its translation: CAWSVRHSGNTIYF. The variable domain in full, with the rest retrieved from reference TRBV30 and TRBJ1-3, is SQTIHQWPATLVQPVGSPLSLECTVEGTSNPNLYWYRQAAGRGLQLLFYSVGIGQISSEVPQNLSASRPQDRQFILSSKKLLLSDSGFYLCAWSVRHSGNTIYFGEGSWLTVV.

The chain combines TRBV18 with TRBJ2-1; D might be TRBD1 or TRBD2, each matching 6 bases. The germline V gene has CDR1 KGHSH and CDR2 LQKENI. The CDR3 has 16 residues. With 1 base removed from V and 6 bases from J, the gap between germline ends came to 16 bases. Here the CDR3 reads CASSPRAGEAGNEQFF. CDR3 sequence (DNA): TGTGCCAGCTCACCACGCGCAGGGGAGGCTGGCAATGAGCAGTTCTTC.

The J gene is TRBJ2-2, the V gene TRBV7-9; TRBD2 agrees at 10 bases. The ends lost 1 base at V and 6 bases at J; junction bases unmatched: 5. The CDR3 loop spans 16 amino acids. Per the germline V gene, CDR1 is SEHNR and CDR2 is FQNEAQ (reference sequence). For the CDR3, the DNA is TGTGCCAGCAGCTTAGGGCTAGCGGGAGACGCCGGGGAGCTGTTTTTT. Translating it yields CASSLGLAGDAGELFF. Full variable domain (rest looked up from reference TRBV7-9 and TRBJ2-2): DTGVSQNPRHKITKRGQNVTFRCDPISEHNRLYWYRQTLGQGPEFLTYFQNEAQLEKSRLLSDRFSAERPKGSFSTLEIQRTEQGDSAMYLCASSLGLAGDAGELFFGEGSRLTVL.

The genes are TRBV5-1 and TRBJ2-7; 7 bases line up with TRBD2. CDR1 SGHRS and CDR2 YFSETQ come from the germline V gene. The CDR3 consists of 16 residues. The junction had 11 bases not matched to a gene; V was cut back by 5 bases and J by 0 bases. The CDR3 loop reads CASSPGSGASSYEQYF. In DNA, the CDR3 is TGCGCCAGCAGTCCAGGGAGCGGGGCGAGCTCCTACGAGCAGTACTTC.

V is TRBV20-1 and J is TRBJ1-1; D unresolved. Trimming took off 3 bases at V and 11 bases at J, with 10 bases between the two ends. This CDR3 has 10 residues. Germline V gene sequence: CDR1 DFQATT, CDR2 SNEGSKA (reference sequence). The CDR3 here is CSASSWEAFF. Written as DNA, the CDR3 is TGCAGTGCTAGTAGCTGGGAGGCTTTCTTT.

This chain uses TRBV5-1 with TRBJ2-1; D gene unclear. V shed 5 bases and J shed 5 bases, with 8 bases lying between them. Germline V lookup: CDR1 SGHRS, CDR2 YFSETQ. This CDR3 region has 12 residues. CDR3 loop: CASRLLDNEQFF. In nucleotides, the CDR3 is TGCGCCAGCAGGCTCCTTGACAATGAGCAGTTCTTC.

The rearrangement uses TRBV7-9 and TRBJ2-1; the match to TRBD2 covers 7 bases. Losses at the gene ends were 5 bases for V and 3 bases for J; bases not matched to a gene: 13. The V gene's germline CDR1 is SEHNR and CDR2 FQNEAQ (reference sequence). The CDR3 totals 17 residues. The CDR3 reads CASSPKVRLALYNEQFF. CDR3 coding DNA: TGTGCCAGCAGCCCCAAAGTAAGACTAGCTCTCTACAATGAGCAGTTCTTC.

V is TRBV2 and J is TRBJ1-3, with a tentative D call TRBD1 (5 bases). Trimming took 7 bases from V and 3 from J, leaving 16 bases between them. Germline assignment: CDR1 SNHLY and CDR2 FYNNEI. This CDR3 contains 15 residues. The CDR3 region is CASTLEGSVGNTIYF. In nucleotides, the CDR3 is TGTGCCAGCACCCTAGAGGGGTCGGTTGGAAACACCATATATTTT.

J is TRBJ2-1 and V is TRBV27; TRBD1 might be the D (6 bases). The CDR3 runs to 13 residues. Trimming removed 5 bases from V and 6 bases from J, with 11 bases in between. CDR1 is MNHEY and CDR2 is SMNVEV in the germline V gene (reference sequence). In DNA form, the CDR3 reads TGTGCCAGCAGTACCGGGACACCCAATGAGCAGTTCTTC. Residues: CASSTGTPNEQFF.

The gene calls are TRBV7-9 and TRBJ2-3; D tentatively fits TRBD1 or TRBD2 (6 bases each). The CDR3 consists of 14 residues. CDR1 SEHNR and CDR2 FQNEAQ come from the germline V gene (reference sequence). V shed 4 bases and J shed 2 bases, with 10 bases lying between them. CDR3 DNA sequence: TGTGCCAGCAGCTCAACGGGGGCCACAGATACGCAGTATTTT. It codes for CASSSTGATDTQYF.

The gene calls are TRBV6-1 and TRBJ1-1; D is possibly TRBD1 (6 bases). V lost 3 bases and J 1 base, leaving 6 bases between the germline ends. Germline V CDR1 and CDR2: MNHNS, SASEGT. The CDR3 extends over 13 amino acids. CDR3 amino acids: CASSEGQNTEAFF. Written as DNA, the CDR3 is TGTGCCAGCAGTGAGGGACAGAACACTGAAGCTTTCTTT.

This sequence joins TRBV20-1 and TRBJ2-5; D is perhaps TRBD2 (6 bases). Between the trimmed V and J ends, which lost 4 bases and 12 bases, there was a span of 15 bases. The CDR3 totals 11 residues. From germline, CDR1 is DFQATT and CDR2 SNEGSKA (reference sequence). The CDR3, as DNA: TGCAGTGCTACTTACGGGACTGTCAAGTACTTC. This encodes CSATYGTVKYF.

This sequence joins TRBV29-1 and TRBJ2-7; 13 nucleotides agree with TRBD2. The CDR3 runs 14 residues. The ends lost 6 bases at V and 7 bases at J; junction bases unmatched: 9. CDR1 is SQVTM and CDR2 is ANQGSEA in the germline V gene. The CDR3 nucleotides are TGCAGCGTGAAGGGACTAGCGGGGCCTCTGGAGCAGTACTTC. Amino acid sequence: CSVKGLAGPLEQYF.

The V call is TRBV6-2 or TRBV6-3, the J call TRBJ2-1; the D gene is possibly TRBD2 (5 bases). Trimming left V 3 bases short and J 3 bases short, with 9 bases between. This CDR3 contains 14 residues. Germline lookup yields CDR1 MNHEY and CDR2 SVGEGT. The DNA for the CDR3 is TGTGCCAGCAGTTATGGCGGGCTCTACAATGAGCAGTTCTTC. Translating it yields CASSYGGLYNEQFF.

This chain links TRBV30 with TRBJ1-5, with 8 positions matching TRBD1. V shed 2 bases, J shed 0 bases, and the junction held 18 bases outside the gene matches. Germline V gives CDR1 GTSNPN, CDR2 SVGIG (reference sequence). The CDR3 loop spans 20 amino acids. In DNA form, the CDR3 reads TGTGCCTGGAGTCGGGGGGTCGACAGGGGCGCACTGAATAGCAATCAGCCCCAGCATTTT. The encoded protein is CAWSRGVDRGALNSNQPQHF.

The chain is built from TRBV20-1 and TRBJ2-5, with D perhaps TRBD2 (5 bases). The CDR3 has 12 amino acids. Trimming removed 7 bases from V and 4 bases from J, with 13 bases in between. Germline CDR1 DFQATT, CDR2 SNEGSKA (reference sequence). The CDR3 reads CSVKTAGETQYF. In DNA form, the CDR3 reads TGCAGTGTCAAGACGGCGGGAGAGACCCAGTACTTC.

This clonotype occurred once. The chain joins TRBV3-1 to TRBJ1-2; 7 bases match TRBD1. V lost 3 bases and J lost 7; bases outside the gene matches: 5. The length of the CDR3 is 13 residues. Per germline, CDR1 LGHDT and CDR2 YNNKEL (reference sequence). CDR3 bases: TGTGCCAGCAGCCACGGACAGGCTTTTGGCTACACCTTC. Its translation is CASSHGQAFGYTF. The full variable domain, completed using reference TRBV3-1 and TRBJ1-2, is DTAVSQTPKYLVTQMGNDKSIKCEQNLGHDTMYWYKQDSKKFLKIMFSYNNKELIINETVPNRFSPKSPDKAHLNLHINSLELGDSAVYFCASSHGQAFGYTFGSGTRLTVV.

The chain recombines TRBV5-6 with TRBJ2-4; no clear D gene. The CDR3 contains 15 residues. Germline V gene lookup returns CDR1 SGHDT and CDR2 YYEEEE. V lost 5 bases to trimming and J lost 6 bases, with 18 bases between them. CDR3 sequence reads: CASRIRTAPVNIQYF. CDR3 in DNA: TGTGCCAGCAGAATACGGACGGCTCCCGTAAACATTCAGTACTTC.

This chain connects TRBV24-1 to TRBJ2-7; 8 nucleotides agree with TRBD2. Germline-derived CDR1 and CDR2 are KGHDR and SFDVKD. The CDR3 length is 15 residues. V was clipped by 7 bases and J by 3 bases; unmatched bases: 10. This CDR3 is CATREAGTRDYEQYF. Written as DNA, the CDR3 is TGTGCCACCAGAGAAGCCGGGACTAGAGACTACGAGCAGTACTTC.

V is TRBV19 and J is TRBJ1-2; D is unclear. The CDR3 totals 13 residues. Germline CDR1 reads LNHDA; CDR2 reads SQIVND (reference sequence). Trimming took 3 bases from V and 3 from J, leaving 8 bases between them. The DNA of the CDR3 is TGTGCCAGTAGTATGACGGCCGACTATGGCTACACCTTC. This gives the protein CASSMTADYGYTF.

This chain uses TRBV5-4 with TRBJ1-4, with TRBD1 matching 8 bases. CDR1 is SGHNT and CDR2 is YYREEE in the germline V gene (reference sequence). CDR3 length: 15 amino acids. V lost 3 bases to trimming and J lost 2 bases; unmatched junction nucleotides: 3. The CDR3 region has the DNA TGTGCCAGCAGCTCTCGGACAGGGACTAATGAAAAACTGTTTTTT. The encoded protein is CASSSRTGTNEKLFF.

CDR3 amino acids: CSALSGEETQYF. In DNA form, the CDR3 reads TGCAGCGCCCTGTCGGGAGAAGAGACCCAGTACTTC. The J gene is TRBJ2-5, the V gene TRBV29-1; tentative D call: TRBD2 (6 bases). The V end was cut by 7 bases, the J end by 3 bases, with 12 bases between. The length of the CDR3 is 12 residues. From germline, CDR1 is SQVTM and CDR2 ANQGSEA. The whole variable domain, filled in from reference TRBV29-1 and TRBJ2-5, reads SAVISQKPSRDICQRGTSLTIQCQVDSQVTMMFWYRQQPGQSLTLIATANQGSEATYESGFVIDKFPISRPNLTFSTLTVSNMSPEDSSIYLCSALSGEETQYFGPGTRLLVL.

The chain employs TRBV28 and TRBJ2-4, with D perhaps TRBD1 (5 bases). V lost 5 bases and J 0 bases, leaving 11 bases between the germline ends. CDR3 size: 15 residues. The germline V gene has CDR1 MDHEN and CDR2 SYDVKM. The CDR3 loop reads CASSLDSLAKNIQYF. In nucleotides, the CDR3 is TGTGCCAGCAGTCTCGACAGCCTAGCCAAAAACATTCAGTACTTC.

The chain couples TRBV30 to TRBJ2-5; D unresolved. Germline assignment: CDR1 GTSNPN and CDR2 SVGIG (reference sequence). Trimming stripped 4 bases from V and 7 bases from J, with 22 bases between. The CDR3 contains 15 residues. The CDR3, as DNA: TGTGCCTGGACGGCCCCGGGCGATCCAAAGGGGACCCAGTACTTC. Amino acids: CAWTAPGDPKGTQYF.

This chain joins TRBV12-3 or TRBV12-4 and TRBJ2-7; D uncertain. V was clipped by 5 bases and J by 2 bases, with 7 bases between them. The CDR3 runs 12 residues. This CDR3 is CASSRRPYEQYF. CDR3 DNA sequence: TGTGCCAGCAGTCGCCGGCCCTACGAGCAGTACTTC.

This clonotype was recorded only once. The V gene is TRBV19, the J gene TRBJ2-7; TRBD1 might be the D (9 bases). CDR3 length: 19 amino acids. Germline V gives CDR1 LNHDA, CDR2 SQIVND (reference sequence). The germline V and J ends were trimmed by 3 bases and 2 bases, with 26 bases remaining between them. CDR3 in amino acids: CASSIMGQGSAGGAYEQYF. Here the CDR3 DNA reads TGTGCCAGTAGTATCATGGGACAGGGATCCGCGGGAGGTGCCTACGAGCAGTACTTC.

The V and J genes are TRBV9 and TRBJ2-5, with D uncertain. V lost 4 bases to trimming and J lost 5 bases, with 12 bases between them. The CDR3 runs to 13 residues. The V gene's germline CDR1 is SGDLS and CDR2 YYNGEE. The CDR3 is CASSKADSETQYF. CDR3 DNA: TGTGCCAGCAGCAAAGCCGACTCCGAGACCCAGTACTTC.

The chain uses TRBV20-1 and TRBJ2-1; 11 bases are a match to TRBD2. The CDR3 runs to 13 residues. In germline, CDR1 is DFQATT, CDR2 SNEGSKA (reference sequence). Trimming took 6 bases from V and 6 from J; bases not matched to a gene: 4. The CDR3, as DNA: TGCAGTGCCTTCGGGACTAGCGGCAATGAGCAGTTCTTC. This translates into CSAFGTSGNEQFF.